This TCR beta chain emerged from a study of blood T cells in healthy people across ages. In its sample, this clonotype was seen a few times. Combining a sample-barcoded 5' primer with a J-beta primer mix, a second PCR ran for roughly 7 to 12 cycles. TCRdb recomputed calls from the 5' RACE reads with MiXCR, one row per CDR3 protein. The sample records some 560,000 distinct CDR3 sequences, approximately 26% being singletons. These data were also reused for a study on T cells of mothers and their children. That source reports: Extraction yielded RNA that went, in full, into cDNA synthesis at roughly 1.5 ug per 15 ul. Sample barcodes plus 2-4 random nucleotides came from the M1S primer.

Input material: blood. The clonotype comes from a boy aged 2 to 9 in good health.

CDR3: CASSVEGNRYNEQFF. The CDR3 region has the DNA TGTGCCAGCAGCGTAGAGGGAAACCGCTACAATGAGCAGTTCTTC. J is TRBJ2-5 and V is TRBV7-2, with D maybe TRBD2 (5 bases). Matching the DNA end better, TRBJ2-1 makes the J call doubtful. The CDR3 runs to 15 residues. Germline CDR1 reads SGHTA; CDR2 reads FQGNSA.